This T cell receptor (beta chain) emerged from a study of shared clonotypes between healthy human individuals. Points from the study as a whole: The expectation was that sequencing depth would affect clonotype sharing among donors. The sole specimen, blood, was sampled, and tissue repertoires likely differ.

CDR1 and CDR2 (germline): SEHNR, FQNEAQ (reference sequence). The length of the CDR3 is 14 residues. Between the trimmed V and J ends, which lost 5 bases and 4 bases, there was a span of 13 bases. This clone was observed a single time. Antigen: not known. Everyone who donated was a Caucasian adult who lived in Nashville, Tennessee. The authors' processing: From ImmunoSEQ came sequences covering only the junction and carrying no quality scores, so filtering differed. This table comes from immunoSEQ multiplex PCR, and its TCRdb copy is limited to in-frame clones, with some not included. The DNA gave D and trimming, while V, J and clone size come from that table. The profile shows some 2,000,000 clones, 85% to 95% of them singletons.

The chain employs TRBV7-9 and TRBJ2-3; D not certain. The TCR comes from a man in his late teens or twenties in good health. The sample consisted of naive CD4+ T cells sorted from blood. The subset: CD45RA+ positively selected. The CDR3 region is CASSVSWSSDTQYF. The CDR3 DNA reads as TGTGCCAGCAGCGTCTCTTGGAGTTCAGATACGCAGTATTTT.